Listed below are T cell receptor beta chains from one sample, sequenced in a study of Ad26.COV2.S vaccination and SARS-CoV-2 variants. Measured with immunoSEQ multiplex PCR; TCRdb has only the in-frame clones, and not every one. Of some 400,000 clones listed, roughly 90% were seen once; the top ten hold under 2%. The sequencing here drew on peripheral blood, taken in a trial of Ad26.COV2.S vaccine versus placebo. Source of these receptors: a person aged 18-60 years who received the Ad26.COV2.S COVID-19 vaccine or a placebo. The CDR3 runs from the conserved cysteine through the conserved F or W. Fields, in order: J gene, V gene, D gene, clone size, CDR3 DNA, CDR3 protein. D genes are given only for firm matches. Clone size is not always given. Where it is, it says once, few, many or a class for expanded clones.

TRBJ1-4 | TRBV3-1/TRBV3-2 | TRBD1 | . | TGTGCCAGCAGCCCCCAGGGGGGGGAAAAACTGTTTTTT | CASSPQGGEKLFF
TRBJ2-2 | TRBV15 | . | . | TGTGCCACCAGCGATGGCTCGGACACCGGGGAGCTGTTTTTT | CATSDGSDTGELFF
TRBJ2-7 | TRBV3-1/TRBV3-2 | . | . | TGTGCCAGCAGCCAAGAAGGGCGGGCCGACTACGAGCAGTACTTC | CASSQEGRADYEQYF
TRBJ2-3 | TRBV6-2/TRBV6-3 | . | . | TGTGCCAGCAGCCGCGGCCCAGAGTCGGATACGCAGTATTTT | CASSRGPESDTQYF
TRBJ1-2 | TRBV4-2 | . | . | TGTGCCAGCAGCCCACCCAGAACCTATGGCTACACCTTC | CASSPPRTYGYTF
TRBJ2-7 | TRBV6-5 | . | once | TGTGCCAGCAGTTACGAGGGGCTAGCGTTTGGGGAGCAGTACTTC | CASSYEGLAFGEQYF
TRBJ1-1 | TRBV30 | . | . | TGTGCCTGGAGCGCCCCGGGCCTGAACACTGAAGCTTTCTTT | CAWSAPGLNTEAFF
TRBJ2-7 | TRBV9 | TRBD2 | . | TGTGCCAGCAGCGGTGGGGTCGGACTAGCGAGTTCCGAGCAGTACTTC | CASSGGVGLASSEQYF
TRBJ2-2 | TRBV28 | . | . | TGTGCCAGCAGTCCAAGGCAAGCCGGGGAGCTGTTTTTT | CASSPRQAGELFF
TRBJ2-3 | TRBV30 | TRBD1 | . | TGTGCCTGGGTTCCCCGACAGGGGATGCAGTATTTT | CAWVPRQGMQYF
TRBJ1-5 | TRBV28 | TRBD1 | few | TGTGCCAGCAGGGGGACAGGGGGGCAGCCCCAGCATTTT | CASRGTGGQPQHF
TRBJ2-7 | TRBV9 | . | . | TGTGCCAGCAGCGTAGAGCAGGACTACGAGCAGTACTTC | CASSVEQDYEQYF
TRBJ1-5 | TRBV5-1 | TRBD1 | . | TGCGCCAGCAGCTTGGGGGCAGGGGGCCCCAATCAGCCCCAGCATTTT | CASSLGAGGPNQPQHF
TRBJ2-7 | TRBV4-2 | TRBD2 | . | TGTGCCAGCAGCCAAGCTCTGGGGGGGAACTACGAGCAGTACTTC | CASSQALGGNYEQYF
TRBJ2-7 | TRBV28 | TRBD2 | once | TGTGCCAGCAGTTTACTCAGCGGGAGCTCCTACGAGCAGTACTTC | CASSLLSGSSYEQYF
TRBJ2-7 | TRBV4-1 | . | . | TGCGCCAGCAGCCAAGATCACACACATCACCGATACGAGCAGTACTTC | CASSQDHTHHRYEQYF
TRBJ1-4 | TRBV28 | . | . | TGTGCCAGCAGCCTACCCCACGTAACTAATGAAAAACTGTTTTTT | CASSLPHVTNEKLFF
TRBJ1-5 | TRBV3-1/TRBV3-2 | . | . | TGTGCCAGCGGGGATGCCAATCAGCCCCAGCATTTT | CASGDANQPQHF
TRBJ2-6 | TRBV15 | . | . | TGTGCCACCAGGGGCCAGCGGGCCCTCTCTGGGGCCAACGTCCTGACTTTC | CATRGQRALSGANVLTF
TRBJ2-5 | TRBV7-9 | TRBD2 | . | TGTGCCAGCAGCTTCGGGACTAGCGCCGACCAAGAGACCCAGTACTTC | CASSFGTSADQETQYF
TRBJ1-2 | TRBV11-1 | . | . | TGTGCCAGCAGCTTAGATTCAGGACAGCACTATGGCTACACCTTC | CASSLDSGQHYGYTF
TRBJ2-7 | TRBV11-3 | . | . | TGTGCCAGCAGCTTAGCCCGAGCACGGGGCCCATTTACCTACGAGCAGTACTTC | CASSLARARGPFTYEQYF
TRBJ2-5 | TRBV28 | TRBD1 | . | TGTGCCAGCAATCGTCTATCAGGGGGCCATGAGACCCAGTACTTC | CASNRLSGGHETQYF